A single sample gave rise to the 22 T cell receptor beta chains below, sequenced in a study of OX40 agonist ivuxolimab in advanced cancers. Sequencing was performed with immunoSEQ multiplex PCR; in TCRdb, only in-frame clones are kept and a portion is missing. Of 52,000 or so clones in the sample, 84% were seen once. The sample here was CD4+ or CD8+ T cells sorted from blood, taken in a trial of the OX40 agonist ivuxolimab. The source is an adult with an advanced solid tumor such as melanoma, head and neck, liver or kidney cancer.

V usage is TRBV7-9 and J usage is TRBJ1-2; TRBD1 is a possible D gene (5 bases). The V gene's germline CDR1 is SEHNR and CDR2 FQNEAQ (reference sequence). CDR3 length: 13 residues. Trimming took off 5 bases at V and 4 bases at J, with 11 bases between the two ends. In DNA, the CDR3 is TGTGCCAGCAGCCCGACAGAGAGCTATGGCTACACCTTC. Amino acids: CASSPTESYGYTF.

V usage is TRBV2 and J usage is TRBJ1-4, with a tentative D call TRBD1 (5 bases). The CDR3 spans 13 residues. Germline V gene data show CDR1 as SNHLY and CDR2 as FYNNEI. Trimming left V 6 bases short and J 5 bases short, with 10 bases between. CDR3 protein: CASSRVPNEKLFF. CDR3 DNA sequence: TGTGCCAGCAGCAGGGTACCGAATGAAAAACTGTTTTTT.

V is TRBV9 and J is TRBJ2-7; 10 positions match TRBD2. V lost 0 bases to trimming and J lost 2 bases; unmatched junction nucleotides: 5. The CDR3 extends over 16 amino acids. Germline V gene lookup returns CDR1 SGDLS and CDR2 YYNGEE. The CDR3 DNA follows: TGTGCCAGCAGCGTAGAGGGACTAGCGCCTACCTACGAGCAGTACTTC. Translating it yields CASSVEGLAPTYEQYF.

This clone was found once. V gene TRBV12-5 combines with J gene TRBJ1-5, with 9 bases fitting TRBD1. From germline, CDR1 is LGHNT and CDR2 FRNRAP. CDR3 size: 14 residues. V lost 6 bases, J lost 3 bases, and 3 bases stayed unmatched. The CDR3 sequence: CASGTGGFNQPQHF. The CDR3 coding sequence is TGTGCTAGTGGGACAGGGGGATTCAATCAGCCCCAGCATTTT. Full variable domain (missing parts from reference TRBV12-5 and TRBJ1-5): DARVTQTPRHKVTEMGQEVTMRCQPILGHNTVFWYRQTMMQGLELLAYFRNRAPLDDSGMPKDRFSAEMPDATLATLKIQPSEPRDSAVYFCASGTGGFNQPQHFGDGTRLSIL.

The chain joins TRBV6-1 to TRBJ2-3, with no clear D. With 6 bases removed from V and 2 bases from J, the gap between germline ends came to 9 bases. Germline V lookup: CDR1 MNHNS, CDR2 SASEGT. This CDR3 spans 13 amino acids. CDR3 sequence: CASRGGNTDTQYF. CDR3 sequence (DNA): TGTGCCAGCAGAGGCGGAAACACAGATACGCAGTATTTT.

The rearrangement joins TRBV5-4 to TRBJ1-2, with D perhaps matching TRBD1 (6 bases). CDR3 length: 13 amino acids. V gave up 4 bases and J gave up 5 bases, with 12 bases separating them. The germline V gene has CDR1 SGHNT and CDR2 YYREEE (reference sequence). The CDR3 loop reads CASSLGQIYGYTF. The CDR3 coding sequence is TGTGCCAGCAGCCTCGGACAGATTTATGGCTACACCTTC.

The chain couples TRBV7-4 to TRBJ1-5, with D perhaps matching TRBD1 (5 bases). CDR1 and CDR2 from the germline V gene are SGHVT and SQSDAQ. Trimming shortened V by 2 bases and J by 2 bases, and 13 bases separated the two germline ends. The CDR3 is 16 residues long. CDR3 DNA: TGTGCCAGCAGCTTACTCAGGGAGGAAGGCAATCAGCCCCAGCATTTT. It yields the protein CASSLLREEGNQPQHF.

This clone was found a few times. J is TRBJ2-3 and V is TRBV2, with D possibly being TRBD1 or TRBD2 (6 bases each). Per germline, CDR1 SNHLY and CDR2 FYNNEI. Trimming shortened V by 7 bases and J by 1 base, and 12 bases separated the two germline ends. The CDR3 length is 14 residues. This CDR3 is CASKGGWGTDTQYF. The CDR3 coding sequence is TGTGCCAGCAAAGGGGGGTGGGGCACAGATACGCAGTATTTT.

The chain uses TRBV7-2 and TRBJ2-3; no reliable D call. CDR3 length: 14 residues. The V end was cut by 0 bases, the J end by 4 bases, with 8 bases between. Germline lookup yields CDR1 SGHTA and CDR2 FQGNSA. Here the CDR3 reads CASSLAGPADTQYF. CDR3 in DNA: TGTGCCAGCAGCTTAGCCGGGCCTGCAGATACGCAGTATTTT.

This rearrangement joins TRBV30 to TRBJ2-4, with D unresolved. V shed 0 bases and J shed 7 bases, with 10 bases lying between them. CDR3 length equals 13 residues. Per germline, CDR1 GTSNPN and CDR2 SVGIG (reference sequence). Here the CDR3 reads CAWSVDFQNIQYF. CDR3 DNA: TGTGCCTGGAGTGTAGACTTCCAGAACATTCAGTACTTC. Based on the CDR3 plus reference TRBV30 and TRBJ2-4, the full variable domain is SQTIHQWPATLVQPVGSPLSLECTVEGTSNPNLYWYRQAAGRGLQLLFYSVGIGQISSEVPQNLSASRPQDRQFILSSKKLLLSDSGFYLCAWSVDFQNIQYFGAGTRLSVL.

The chain is built from TRBV4-2 and TRBJ1-4, with D tentatively TRBD1 (5 bases). CDR3 size: 21 residues. Between the trimmed V and J ends, which lost 1 base and 7 bases, there was a span of 31 bases. CDR1 is LGHNA and CDR2 is YNFKEQ in the germline V gene. The CDR3 reads CASSQADVFWGVNSSAEKLFF. The CDR3 bases are TGTGCCAGCAGCCAAGCCGACGTATTTTGGGGGGTCAACTCATCGGCTGAAAAACTGTTTTTT.

The chain employs TRBV28 and TRBJ2-5; 8 bases are a match to TRBD2. V trimming: 6 bases; J trimming: 5 bases; junction bases outside the gene matches: 11. The CDR3 totals 15 residues. Germline values: CDR1 MDHEN, CDR2 SYDVKM. The CDR3 DNA follows: TGTGCCAGCAGCCCCGGGGGGGGGCGACGGGAGACCCAGTACTTC. This codes for CASSPGGGRRETQYF.

This clone has a single count. V and J are TRBV5-4 and TRBJ2-3; weak D call: TRBD2 (6 bases). The V and J ends lost 4 bases and 6 bases respectively, with 6 bases between them. The CDR3 is 11 residues long. The germline CDR1 and CDR2 sequences are SGHNT and YYREEE (reference sequence). CDR3 in amino acids: CASSGRDTQYF. CDR3 in DNA: TGTGCCAGCAGCGGGAGGGATACGCAGTATTTT.

The genes are TRBV6-5 and TRBJ2-6; D remains unclear. The V gene lost 8 bases and the J gene lost 4 bases, with 12 bases spanning the gap. In germline, CDR1 is MNHEY, CDR2 SVGAGI. The CDR3 length is 14 residues. CDR3 region: CASGVESGANVLTF. The CDR3 DNA reads as TGTGCCAGCGGGGTTGAGAGCGGGGCCAACGTCCTGACTTTC.

V is TRBV18 and J is TRBJ2-3; TRBD1 is a possible D gene (7 bases). The germline V and J ends were trimmed by 5 bases and 5 bases, with 14 bases remaining between them. In germline, CDR1 is KGHSH, CDR2 LQKENI. This CDR3 has 14 amino acids. CDR3 in amino acids: CASSTSQGGDTQYF. CDR3 DNA sequence: TGTGCCAGCTCAACGTCTCAGGGGGGAGATACGCAGTATTTT.

Here the CDR3 reads CASSLVTGGYSPLHF. In DNA, the CDR3 is TGTGCCAGCAGCTTAGTGACAGGCGGGTATTCACCCCTCCACTTT. The chain carries TRBV5-6 and TRBJ1-6; maybe TRBD1 (6 bases). CDR1 is SGHDT, CDR2 YYEEEE, per germline. Trimming shortened V by 2 bases and J by 8 bases, and 14 bases separated the two germline ends. CDR3 length equals 15 residues.

The V and J genes are TRBV6-5 and TRBJ2-3; a weak D match, TRBD2 (5 bases). The CDR3 is 13 amino acids. Germline V gives CDR1 MNHEY, CDR2 SVGAGI. Between the trimmed V and J ends, which lost 5 bases and 5 bases, there was a span of 11 bases. The CDR3 DNA is TGTGCCAGCAGTCGGACTTCGGTAGATACGCAGTATTTT. Its protein is CASSRTSVDTQYF.

The rearrangement joins TRBV5-4 to TRBJ2-3; D is perhaps TRBD2 (6 bases). Germline CDR1 reads SGHNT; CDR2 reads YYREEE (reference sequence). V was shortened by 4 bases and J by 1 base, with 13 bases between the two germline ends. This CDR3 is 15 amino acids long. The CDR3 region has the DNA TGTGCCAGCAGCCCGGGGGTAGCCGGCACAGATACGCAGTATTTT. Amino acids: CASSPGVAGTDTQYF.

The rearrangement uses TRBV28 and TRBJ1-1; D gene uncertain. The V gene's germline CDR1 is MDHEN and CDR2 SYDVKM. Trimming left V 3 bases short and J 1 base short, with 9 bases between. The CDR3 loop spans 14 amino acids. CDR3 in amino acids: CASSLWTANTEAFF. CDR3 nucleotides: TGTGCCAGCAGTTTGTGGACGGCGAACACTGAAGCTTTCTTT.

The V and J genes are TRBV11-2 and TRBJ1-4, with D unclear. The V gene's germline CDR1 is SGHAT and CDR2 FQNNGV. Between the trimmed V and J ends, which lost 0 bases and 10 bases, there was a span of 9 bases. CDR3 length: 13 amino acids. This chain's CDR3 is CASSLDISGKLFF. In nucleotides, the CDR3 is TGTGCCAGCAGCTTAGATATATCGGGAAAACTGTTTTTT.

The genes are TRBV7-8 and TRBJ2-7; 9 nucleotides agree with TRBD1. The CDR3 consists of 14 residues. V shed 1 base and J 6 bases; nucleotides not matched to a gene: 4. Germline V gene lookup returns CDR1 SGHVS and CDR2 FQNEAQ. The CDR3 bases are TGTGCCAGCAGCTTAGTTAGACAGGGGGTCGAGCAGTACTTC. It codes for CASSLVRQGVEQYF.

This clone was observed a single time. The chain carries TRBV18 and TRBJ2-5, with D hard to call. This CDR3 comprises 15 residues. Trimming removed 1 base from V and 5 bases from J, with 14 bases in between. Looked up from germline, CDR1 is KGHSH and CDR2 is LQKENI. The CDR3 nucleotides are TGTGCCAGCTCACCACAGGGAATAGAAGGGGAGACCCAGTACTTC. Its protein is CASSPQGIEGETQYF.